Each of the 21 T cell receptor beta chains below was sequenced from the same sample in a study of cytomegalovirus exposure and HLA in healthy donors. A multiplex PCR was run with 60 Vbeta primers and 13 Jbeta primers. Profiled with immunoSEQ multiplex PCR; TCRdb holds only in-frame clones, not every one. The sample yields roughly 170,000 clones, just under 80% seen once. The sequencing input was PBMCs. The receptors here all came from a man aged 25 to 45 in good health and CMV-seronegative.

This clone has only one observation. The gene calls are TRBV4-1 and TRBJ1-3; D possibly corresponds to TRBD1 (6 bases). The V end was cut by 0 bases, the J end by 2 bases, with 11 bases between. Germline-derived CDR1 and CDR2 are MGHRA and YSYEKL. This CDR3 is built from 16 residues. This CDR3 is CASSQDNRAAGNTIYF. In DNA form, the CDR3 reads TGCGCCAGCAGCCAAGATAACAGGGCGGCTGGAAACACCATATATTTT.

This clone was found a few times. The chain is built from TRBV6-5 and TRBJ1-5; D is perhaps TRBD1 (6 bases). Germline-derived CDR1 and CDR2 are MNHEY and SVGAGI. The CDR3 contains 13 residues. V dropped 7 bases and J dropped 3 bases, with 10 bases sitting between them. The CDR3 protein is CASKRQVNQPQHF. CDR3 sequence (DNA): TGTGCCAGCAAGAGACAGGTCAATCAGCCCCAGCATTTT.

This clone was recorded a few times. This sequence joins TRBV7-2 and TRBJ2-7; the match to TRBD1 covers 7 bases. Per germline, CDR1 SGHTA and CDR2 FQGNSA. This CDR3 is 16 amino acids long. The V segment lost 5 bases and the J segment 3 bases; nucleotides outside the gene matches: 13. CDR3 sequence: CASSLYGTVDGYEQYF. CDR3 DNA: TGTGCCAGCAGCCTCTACGGGACAGTTGACGGCTACGAGCAGTACTTC.

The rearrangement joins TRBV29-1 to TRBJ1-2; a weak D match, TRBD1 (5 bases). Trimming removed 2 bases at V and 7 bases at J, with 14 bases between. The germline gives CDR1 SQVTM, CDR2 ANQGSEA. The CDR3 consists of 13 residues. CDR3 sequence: CSVESQGVVGYTF. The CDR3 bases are TGCAGCGTTGAAAGCCAGGGTGTAGTTGGCTACACCTTC.

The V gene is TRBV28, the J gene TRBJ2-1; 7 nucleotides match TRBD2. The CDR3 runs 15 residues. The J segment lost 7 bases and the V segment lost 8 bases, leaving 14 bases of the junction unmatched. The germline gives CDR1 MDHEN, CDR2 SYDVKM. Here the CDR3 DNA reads TGTGCCAGCTTGGGTTTTTGGGACTATAGTAATGAGCAGTTCTTC. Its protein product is CASLGFWDYSNEQFF.

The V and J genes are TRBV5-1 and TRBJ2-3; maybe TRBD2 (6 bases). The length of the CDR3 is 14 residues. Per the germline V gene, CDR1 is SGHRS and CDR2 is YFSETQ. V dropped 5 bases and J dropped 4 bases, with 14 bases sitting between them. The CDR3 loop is CASSPWGGADTQYF. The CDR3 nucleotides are TGCGCCAGCAGTCCCTGGGGAGGCGCAGATACGCAGTATTTT. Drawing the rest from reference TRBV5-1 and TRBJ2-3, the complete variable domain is KAGVTQTPRYLIKTRGQQVTLSCSPISGHRSVSWYQQTPGQGLQFLFEYFSETQRNKGNFPGRFSGRQFSNSRSEMNVSTLELGDSALYLCASSPWGGADTQYFGPGTRLTVL.

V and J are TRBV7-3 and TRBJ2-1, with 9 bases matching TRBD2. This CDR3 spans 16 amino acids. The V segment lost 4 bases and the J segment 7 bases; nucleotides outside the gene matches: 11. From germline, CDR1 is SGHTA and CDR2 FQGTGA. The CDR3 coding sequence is TGTGCCAGCAGCTCCCGCCAGCGGGGGGATTATAATGAGCAGTTCTTC. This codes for CASSSRQRGDYNEQFF.

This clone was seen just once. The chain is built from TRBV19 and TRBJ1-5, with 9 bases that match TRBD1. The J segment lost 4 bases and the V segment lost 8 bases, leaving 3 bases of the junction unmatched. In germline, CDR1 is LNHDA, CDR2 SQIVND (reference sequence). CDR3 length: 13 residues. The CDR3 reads CASRDRVNQPQHF. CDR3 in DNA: TGTGCCAGTCGGGACAGGGTGAATCAGCCCCAGCATTTT.

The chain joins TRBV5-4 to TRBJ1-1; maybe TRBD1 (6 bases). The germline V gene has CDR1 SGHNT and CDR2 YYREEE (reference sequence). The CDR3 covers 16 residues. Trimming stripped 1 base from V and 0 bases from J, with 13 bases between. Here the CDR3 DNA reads TGTGCCAGCAGCTTGCGTCAGGGGATAATGAACACTGAAGCTTTCTTT. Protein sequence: CASSLRQGIMNTEAFF.

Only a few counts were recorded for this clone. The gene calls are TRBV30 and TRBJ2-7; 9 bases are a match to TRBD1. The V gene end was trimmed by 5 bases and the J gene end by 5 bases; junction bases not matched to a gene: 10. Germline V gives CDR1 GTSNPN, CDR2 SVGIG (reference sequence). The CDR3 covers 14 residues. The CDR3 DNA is TGTGCCTGGGCACCGGGACAGGGTAGAAACGAGCAGTACTTC. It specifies CAWAPGQGRNEQYF. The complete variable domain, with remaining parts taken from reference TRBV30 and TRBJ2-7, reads SQTIHQWPATLVQPVGSPLSLECTVEGTSNPNLYWYRQAAGRGLQLLFYSVGIGQISSEVPQNLSASRPQDRQFILSSKKLLLSDSGFYLCAWAPGQGRNEQYFGPGTRLTVT.

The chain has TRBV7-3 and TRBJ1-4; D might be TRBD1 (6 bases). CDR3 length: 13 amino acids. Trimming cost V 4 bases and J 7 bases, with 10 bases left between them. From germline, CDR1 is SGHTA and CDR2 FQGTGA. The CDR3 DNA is TGTGCCAGCAGCTCCCTACAGGGTGAAAAACTGTTTTTT. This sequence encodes CASSSLQGEKLFF.

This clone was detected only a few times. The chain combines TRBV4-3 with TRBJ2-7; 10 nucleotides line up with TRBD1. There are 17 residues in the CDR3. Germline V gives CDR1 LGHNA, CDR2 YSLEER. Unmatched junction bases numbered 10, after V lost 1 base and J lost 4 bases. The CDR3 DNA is TGCGCCAGCAGCCAAGCATCCGGCCGGGACAGGGGTTACGAGCAGTACTTC. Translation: CASSQASGRDRGYEQYF.

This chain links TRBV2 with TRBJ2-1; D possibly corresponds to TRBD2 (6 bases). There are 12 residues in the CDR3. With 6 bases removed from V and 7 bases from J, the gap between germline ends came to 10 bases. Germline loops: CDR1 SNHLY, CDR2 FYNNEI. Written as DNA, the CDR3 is TGTGCCAGCAGAGAACTAGCTAATGAGCAGTTCTTC. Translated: CASRELANEQFF.

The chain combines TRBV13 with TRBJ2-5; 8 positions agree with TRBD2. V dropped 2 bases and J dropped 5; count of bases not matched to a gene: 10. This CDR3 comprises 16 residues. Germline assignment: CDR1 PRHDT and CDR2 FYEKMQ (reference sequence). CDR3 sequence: CASSLNTGGTMETQYF. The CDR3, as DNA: TGTGCCAGCAGCTTAAATACGGGGGGGACTATGGAGACCCAGTACTTC.

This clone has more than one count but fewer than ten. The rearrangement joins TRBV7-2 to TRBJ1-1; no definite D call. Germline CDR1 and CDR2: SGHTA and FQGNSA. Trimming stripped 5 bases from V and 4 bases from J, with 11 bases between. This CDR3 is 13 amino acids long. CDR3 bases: TGTGCCAGCAGCCCAGGAGGTCGCACTGAAGCTTTCTTT. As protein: CASSPGGRTEAFF.

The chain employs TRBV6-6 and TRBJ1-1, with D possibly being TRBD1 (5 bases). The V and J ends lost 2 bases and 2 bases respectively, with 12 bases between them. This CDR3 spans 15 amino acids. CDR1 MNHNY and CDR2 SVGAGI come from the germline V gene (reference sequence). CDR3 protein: CASSYAGRENTEAFF. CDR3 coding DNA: TGTGCCAGCAGTTACGCGGGGCGTGAAAACACTGAAGCTTTCTTT.

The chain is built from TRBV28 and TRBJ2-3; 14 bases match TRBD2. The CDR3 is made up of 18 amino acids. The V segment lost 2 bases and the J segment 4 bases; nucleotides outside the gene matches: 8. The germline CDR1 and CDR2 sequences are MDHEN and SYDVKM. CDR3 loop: CASSLRTSGRFKSDTQYF. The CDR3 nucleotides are TGTGCCAGCAGTTTACGGACTAGCGGGAGGTTCAAGTCAGATACGCAGTATTTT.

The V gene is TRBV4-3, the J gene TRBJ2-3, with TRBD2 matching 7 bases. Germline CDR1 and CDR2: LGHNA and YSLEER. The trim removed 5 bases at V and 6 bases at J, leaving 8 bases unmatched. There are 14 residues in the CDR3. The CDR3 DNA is TGCGCCAGCAGCACCAGTGGAGCGGGGGATACGCAGTATTTT. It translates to CASSTSGAGDTQYF.

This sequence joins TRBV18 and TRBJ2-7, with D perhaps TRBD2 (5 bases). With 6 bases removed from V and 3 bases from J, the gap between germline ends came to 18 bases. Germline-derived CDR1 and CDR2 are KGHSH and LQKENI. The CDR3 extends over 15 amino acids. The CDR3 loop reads CASSPERSRLYEQYF. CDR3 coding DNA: TGTGCCAGCTCCCCAGAGCGGAGCCGTCTCTACGAGCAGTACTTC.

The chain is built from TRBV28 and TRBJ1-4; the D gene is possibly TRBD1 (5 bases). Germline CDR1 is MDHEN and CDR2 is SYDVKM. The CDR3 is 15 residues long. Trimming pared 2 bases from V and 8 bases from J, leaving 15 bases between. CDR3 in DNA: TGTGCCAGCAGTTTAGGGGACTCGGCGTGGGAAAAACTGTTTTTT. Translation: CASSLGDSAWEKLFF.

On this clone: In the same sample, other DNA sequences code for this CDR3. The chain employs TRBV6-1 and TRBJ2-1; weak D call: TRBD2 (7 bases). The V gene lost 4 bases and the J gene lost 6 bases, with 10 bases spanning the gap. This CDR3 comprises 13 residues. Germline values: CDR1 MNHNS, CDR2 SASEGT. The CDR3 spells CASSGGGLNEQFF. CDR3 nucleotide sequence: TGTGCCAGCAGTGGGGGGGGGCTCAATGAGCAGTTCTTC.